This entry lists 21 T cell receptor beta chains sequenced from one sample in a study of human T cells and chemical hapten exposure. Time point specified: patch test 3, about 24 weeks after DPC sensitization. The sample's treatment: therapeutic diphenylcyclopropenone sensitization with weekly scalp DPC. Using its own MiXCR run on the RACE reads, TCRdb lists one record per CDR3 protein. Of around 110,000 distinct CDR3 sequences listed, approximately 10% are singletons. The sequenced sample was whole blood, obtained in connection with sensitization to the hapten diphenylcyclopropenone (DPC). Source of these receptors: a woman aged 50 to 60 with alopecia areata. Some clones in this sample may be carry-over from other donors' samples.

This clonotype was observed a few times. The chain links TRBV4-2 to TRBJ2-5; D is ambiguous. The V end lost 4 bases, the J end lost 5 bases, and 8 bases lay between the germline ends. This CDR3 has 12 amino acids. Germline CDR1 reads LGHNA; CDR2 reads YNFKEQ. The CDR3: CASSLARETQYF. CDR3 DNA: TGTGCCAGCAGCCTGGCGCGGGAGACCCAGTACTTC.

This clonotype showed up just a few times. This chain uses TRBV19 with TRBJ1-2; a possible D gene is TRBD1 (5 bases). V was trimmed by 8 bases and J by 0 bases, leaving 13 bases between them. CDR1 is LNHDA and CDR2 is SQIVND in the germline V gene (reference sequence). The CDR3 covers 14 residues. CDR3 DNA: TGTGCCAGTCTCGGGCGGGACCCTAACTATGGCTACACCTTC. Translated: CASLGRDPNYGYTF.

J is TRBJ2-7 and V is TRBV5-4; 8 positions match TRBD1. Germline V CDR1 and CDR2: SGHNT, YYREEE (reference sequence). This CDR3 spans 14 amino acids. After removal of 3 bases from V and 4 bases from J, the junction contained 6 bases not matched to a gene. Here the CDR3 DNA reads TGTGCCAGCAGCTCCGGACAGGGACCGTACGAGCAGTACTTC. Its translation: CASSSGQGPYEQYF.

The chain uses TRBV11-2 and TRBJ2-3; 9 bases line up with TRBD2. In germline, CDR1 is SGHAT, CDR2 FQNNGV. The CDR3 is 16 residues long. V gave up 6 bases and J gave up 5 bases; unmatched junction bases: 12. In DNA, the CDR3 is TGTGCCAGCAGTCCTTTCTTGCTAGCGGGAAAAGATACGCAGTATTTT. Its protein is CASSPFLLAGKDTQYF. The full variable domain, its missing parts supplied by reference TRBV11-2 and TRBJ2-3, is EAGVAQSPRYKIIEKRQSVAFWCNPISGHATLYWYQQILGQGPKLLIQFQNNGVVDDSQLPKDRFSAERLKGVDSTLKIQPAKLEDSAVYLCASSPFLLAGKDTQYFGPGTRLTVL.

This clonotype was counted only a few times. The chain uses TRBV6-2 or TRBV6-3 and TRBJ1-1; weak D call: TRBD1 (5 bases). Germline V gives CDR1 MNHEY, CDR2 SVGEGT. This CDR3 contains 14 residues. V lost 5 bases and J 6 bases, leaving 16 bases between the germline ends. The CDR3, as DNA: TGTGCCAGCAGTCCGGGGGTTGCGGGCGCTGAAGCTTTCTTT. Its translation: CASSPGVAGAEAFF.

This clonotype was observed a few times. The genes are TRBV6-1 and TRBJ1-5; no definite D call. The CDR3 has 13 residues. Trimming removed 6 bases from V and 5 bases from J, with 11 bases in between. Germline V gene data show CDR1 as MNHNS and CDR2 as SASEGT. CDR3 nucleotide sequence: TGTGCCAGCAGAGTAACAGATGATCAGCCCCAGCATTTT. Its protein product is CASRVTDDQPQHF.

This clonotype was detected many times. This chain connects TRBV29-1 to TRBJ2-7, with a weak D call TRBD1 (5 bases). V lost 7 bases and J lost 6, with 13 bases in between. This CDR3 region has 11 residues. Germline CDR1 SQVTM, CDR2 ANQGSEA. As DNA, the CDR3 is TGCAGCGGAGGCCAGGGTAGCGAGCAGTACTTC. Translated: CSGGQGSEQYF.

This clonotype showed up just a few times. The chain has TRBV5-5 and TRBJ1-2; tentative D call: TRBD1 (5 bases). The CDR3 contains 17 residues. Per germline, CDR1 SGHKS and CDR2 YYEKEE (reference sequence). V was trimmed by 0 bases and J by 4 bases, leaving 19 bases between them. CDR3 DNA sequence: TGTGCCAGCAGCTTGGCGGGGGATAGCGCCCGTCGCTATGGCTACACCTTC. Its protein product is CASSLAGDSARRYGYTF.

This chain connects TRBV3-1 to TRBJ1-1; 8 nucleotides agree with TRBD1. Unmatched junction bases numbered 8, after V lost 1 base and J lost 1 base. There are 17 residues in the CDR3. CDR1 and CDR2 (germline): LGHDT, YNNKEL (reference sequence). The CDR3: CASSQVTGGGRNTEAFF. The CDR3 region has the DNA TGTGCCAGCAGCCAAGTTACAGGGGGAGGGAGGAACACTGAAGCTTTCTTT.

This chain links TRBV30 with TRBJ2-1; the D is unclear. Trimming cost V 0 bases and J 8 bases, with 8 bases left between them. CDR1 is GTSNPN and CDR2 is SVGIG in the germline V gene (reference sequence). CDR3 size: 12 residues. CDR3 in DNA: TGTGCCTGGAGTGTTCCGACCCATGAGCAGTTCTTC. Protein sequence: CAWSVPTHEQFF. Supplemented by reference TRBV30 and TRBJ2-1, the full variable domain reads SQTIHQWPATLVQPVGSPLSLECTVEGTSNPNLYWYRQAAGRGLQLLFYSVGIGQISSEVPQNLSASRPQDRQFILSSKKLLLSDSGFYLCAWSVPTHEQFFGPGTRLTVL.

J is TRBJ1-2 and V is TRBV20-1; D gene unclear. Between the trimmed V and J ends, which lost 3 bases and 4 bases, there was a span of 12 bases. Germline V gene lookup returns CDR1 DFQATT and CDR2 SNEGSKA (reference sequence). The CDR3 is made up of 13 amino acids. The CDR3 is CSASQTSGYGYTF. CDR3 DNA sequence: TGCAGTGCTAGTCAGACATCCGGCTATGGCTACACCTTC.

The chain joins TRBV9 to TRBJ1-1, with D perhaps TRBD1 (5 bases). CDR3 size: 13 residues. The germline CDR1 and CDR2 sequences are SGDLS and YYNGEE. The V end was cut by 3 bases, the J end by 10 bases, with 16 bases between. The DNA for the CDR3 is TGTGCCAGCAGCGGATCAGGGAGACTTGGAGCTTTCTTT. Amino acid sequence: CASSGSGRLGAFF.

This clonotype was seen only a few times. V and J are TRBV5-1 and TRBJ2-7; 9 nucleotides line up with TRBD1. V lost 5 bases and J lost 3; bases outside the gene matches: 9. Germline CDR1 is SGHRS and CDR2 is YFSETQ. The CDR3 sequence is 15 residues long. The CDR3 DNA is TGCGCCAGCAGTTCGCCGGGACAGGGCCACTACGAGCAGTACTTC. It encodes CASSSPGQGHYEQYF.

The chain joins TRBV27 to TRBJ1-2; a weak D match, TRBD1 (6 bases). From germline, CDR1 is MNHEY and CDR2 SMNVEV (reference sequence). CDR3 length: 15 residues. V lost 3 bases and J lost 0, with 11 bases in between. The DNA of the CDR3 is TGTGCCAGCAGTTTGGGGACACCTACTAACTATGGCTACACCTTC. Translation: CASSLGTPTNYGYTF.

This clonotype appeared a few times. The J gene is TRBJ1-2, the V gene TRBV3-1, with a possible D match to TRBD1 (6 bases). Germline CDR1 is LGHDT and CDR2 is YNNKEL (reference sequence). The CDR3 is 15 amino acids. Trimming cost V 0 bases and J 1 base, with 9 bases left between them. This CDR3 reads CASSQDDRINYGYTF. CDR3 nucleotides: TGTGCCAGCAGCCAAGATGACAGGATTAACTATGGCTACACCTTC.

This clonotype has ten or more counts. CDR3 region: CASSGGPDTQYF. CDR3 coding DNA: TGTGCCAGCAGTGGTGGGCCAGATACGCAGTATTTT. This chain connects TRBV2 to TRBJ2-3; no reliable D call. The CDR3 is 12 residues long. Germline CDR1 and CDR2: SNHLY and FYNNEI. Trimming shortened V by 4 bases and J by 4 bases, and 6 bases separated the two germline ends.

This clonotype was detected a few times. The gene calls are TRBV12-3 or TRBV12-4 and TRBJ2-3, with 15 positions matching TRBD2. With V trimmed by 6 bases and J by 8 bases, 6 bases remained unmatched. The CDR3 is made up of 15 amino acids. The CDR3 coding sequence is TGTGCCAGCAGCTGGACTAGCGGGGGGGATGCTACGCAGTATTTT. Its translation: CASSWTSGGDATQYF.

This clonotype was picked up a small number of times. The chain joins TRBV7-2 to TRBJ2-7; 10 bases agree with TRBD1. The V segment lost 1 base and the J segment 7 bases; nucleotides outside the gene matches: 7. CDR3 size: 15 residues. Germline loops: CDR1 SGHTA, CDR2 FQGNSA. This chain's CDR3 is CASSLDLGQGREQYF. As DNA, the CDR3 is TGTGCCAGCAGCTTAGATCTGGGACAGGGGAGGGAGCAGTACTTC.

This clonotype was found a few times. The rearrangement uses TRBV7-9 and TRBJ2-5; D unclear. V lost 7 bases and J lost 4, with 16 bases in between. Germline loops: CDR1 SEHNR, CDR2 FQNEAQ (reference sequence). The CDR3 has 14 residues. CDR3 nucleotide sequence: TGTGCCAGCAACTCCGACCTCACCCCAGAGACCCAGTACTTC. Translation: CASNSDLTPETQYF. Drawing the rest from reference TRBV7-9 and TRBJ2-5, the complete variable domain is DTGVSQNPRHKITKRGQNVTFRCDPISEHNRLYWYRQTLGQGPEFLTYFQNEAQLEKSRLLSDRFSAERPKGSFSTLEIQRTEQGDSAMYLCASNSDLTPETQYFGPGTRLLVL.

The chain employs TRBV7-2 and TRBJ1-1, with TRBD1 matching over 8 bases. The CDR3 sequence is 15 residues long. Germline trimming cut 2 bases from V and 4 bases from J; bases unmatched to any gene: 6. In germline, CDR1 is SGHTA, CDR2 FQGNSA. CDR3 loop: CASSLQAGGSTEAFF. The CDR3 DNA is TGTGCCAGCAGCTTACAGGCAGGGGGCTCCACTGAAGCTTTCTTT.

J is TRBJ1-6 and V is TRBV6-2 or TRBV6-3; no firm D call. Deletions cut 7 bases from V and 7 bases from J, with 8 bases between. The germline V gene has CDR1 MNHEY and CDR2 SVGEGT. CDR3 length: 12 residues. CDR3 region: CASTERNSPLHF. The CDR3 bases are TGTGCCAGCACCGAAAGAAATTCACCCCTCCACTTT.